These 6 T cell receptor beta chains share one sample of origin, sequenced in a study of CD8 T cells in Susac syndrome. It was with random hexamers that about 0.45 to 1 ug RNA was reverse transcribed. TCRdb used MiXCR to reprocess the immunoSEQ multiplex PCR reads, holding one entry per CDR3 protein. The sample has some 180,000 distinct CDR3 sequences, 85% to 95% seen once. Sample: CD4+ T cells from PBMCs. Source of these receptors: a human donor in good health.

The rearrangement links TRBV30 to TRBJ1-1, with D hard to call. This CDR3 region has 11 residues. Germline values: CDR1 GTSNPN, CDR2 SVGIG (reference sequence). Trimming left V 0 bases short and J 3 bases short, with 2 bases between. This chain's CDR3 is CAWSVDTEAFF. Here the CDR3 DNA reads TGTGCCTGGAGTGTTGACACTGAAGCTTTCTTT.

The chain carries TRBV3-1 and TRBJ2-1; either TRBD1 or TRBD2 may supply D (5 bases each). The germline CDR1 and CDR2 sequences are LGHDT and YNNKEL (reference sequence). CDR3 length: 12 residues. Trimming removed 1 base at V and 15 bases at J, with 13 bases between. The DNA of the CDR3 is TGTGCCAGCAGCCAAGTGGTGGGACCGACGTTCTTC. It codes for CASSQVVGPTFF.

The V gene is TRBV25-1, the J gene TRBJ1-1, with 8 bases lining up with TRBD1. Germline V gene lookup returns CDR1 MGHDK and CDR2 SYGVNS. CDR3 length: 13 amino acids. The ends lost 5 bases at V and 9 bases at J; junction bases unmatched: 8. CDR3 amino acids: CASSYRTGLKAFF. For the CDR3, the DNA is TGTGCCAGCAGTTACCGGACAGGGTTGAAAGCTTTCTTT. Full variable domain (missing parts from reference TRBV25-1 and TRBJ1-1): EADIYQTPRYLVIGTGKKITLECSQTMGHDKMYWYQQDPGMELHLIHYSYGVNSTEKGDLSSESTVSRIRTEHFPLTLESARPSHTSQYLCASSYRTGLKAFFGQGTRLTVV.

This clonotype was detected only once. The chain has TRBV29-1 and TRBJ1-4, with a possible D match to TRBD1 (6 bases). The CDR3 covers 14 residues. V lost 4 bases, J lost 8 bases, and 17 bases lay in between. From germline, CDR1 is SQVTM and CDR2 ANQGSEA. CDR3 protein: CSVAFGGAAEKLFF. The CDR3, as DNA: TGCAGCGTTGCATTTGGGGGGGCAGCAGAAAAACTGTTTTTT.

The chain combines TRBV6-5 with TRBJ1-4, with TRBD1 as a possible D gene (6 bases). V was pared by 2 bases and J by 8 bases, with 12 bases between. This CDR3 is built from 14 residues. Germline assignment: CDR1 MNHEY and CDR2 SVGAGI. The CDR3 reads CASSYRGFGEKLFF. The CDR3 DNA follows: TGTGCCAGCAGTTACAGGGGGTTCGGAGAAAAACTGTTTTTT.

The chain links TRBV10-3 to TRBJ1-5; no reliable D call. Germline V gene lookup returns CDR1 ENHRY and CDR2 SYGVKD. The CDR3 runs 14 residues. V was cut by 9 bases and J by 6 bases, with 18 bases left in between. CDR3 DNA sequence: TGTGCCATTCGCCGGGCCCAAGAGGGTCAGCCCCAGCATTTT. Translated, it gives CAIRRAQEGQPQHF.